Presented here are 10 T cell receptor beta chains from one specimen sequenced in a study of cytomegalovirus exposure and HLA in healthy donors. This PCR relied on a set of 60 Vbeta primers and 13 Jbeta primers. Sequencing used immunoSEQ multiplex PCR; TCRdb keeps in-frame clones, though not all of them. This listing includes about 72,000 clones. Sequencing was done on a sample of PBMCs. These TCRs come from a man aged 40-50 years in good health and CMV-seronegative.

The CDR3 coding sequence is TGTGCCAGCAGTCCCTACTCCAGGGGGCGATACGAGCAGTACTTC. Amino acids: CASSPYSRGRYEQYF. This chain uses TRBV28 with TRBJ2-7, with 8 bases identical to TRBD1. The V gene's germline CDR1 is MDHEN and CDR2 SYDVKM. V shed 5 bases, J shed 4 bases, and the junction held 10 bases outside the gene matches. The CDR3 spans 15 residues.

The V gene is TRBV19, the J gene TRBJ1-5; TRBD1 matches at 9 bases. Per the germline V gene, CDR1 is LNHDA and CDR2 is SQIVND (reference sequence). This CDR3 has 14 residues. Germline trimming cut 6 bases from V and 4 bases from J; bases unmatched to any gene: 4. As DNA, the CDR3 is TGTGCCAGTAGGGGGGACAGGGAAAATCAGCCCCAGCATTTT. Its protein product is CASRGDRENQPQHF.

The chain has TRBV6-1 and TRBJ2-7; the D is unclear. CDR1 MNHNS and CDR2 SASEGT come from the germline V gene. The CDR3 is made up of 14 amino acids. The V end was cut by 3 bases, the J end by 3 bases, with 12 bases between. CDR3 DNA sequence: TGTGCCAGCAGTGATCCTAGATCCTTCTACGAGCAGTACTTC. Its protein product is CASSDPRSFYEQYF.

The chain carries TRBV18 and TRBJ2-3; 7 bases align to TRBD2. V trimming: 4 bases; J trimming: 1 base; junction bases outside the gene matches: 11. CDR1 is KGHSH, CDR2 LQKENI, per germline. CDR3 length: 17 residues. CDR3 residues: CASSLKSVAGGTDTQYF. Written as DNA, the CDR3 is TGTGCCAGCTCACTTAAATCTGTGGCGGGGGGCACAGATACGCAGTATTTT.

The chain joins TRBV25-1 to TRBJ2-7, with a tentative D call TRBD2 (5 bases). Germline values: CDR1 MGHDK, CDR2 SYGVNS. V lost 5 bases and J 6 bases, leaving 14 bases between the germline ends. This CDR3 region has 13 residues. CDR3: CASSKPTSSEQYF. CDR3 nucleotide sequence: TGTGCCAGCAGTAAGCCAACTAGTAGCGAGCAGTACTTC.

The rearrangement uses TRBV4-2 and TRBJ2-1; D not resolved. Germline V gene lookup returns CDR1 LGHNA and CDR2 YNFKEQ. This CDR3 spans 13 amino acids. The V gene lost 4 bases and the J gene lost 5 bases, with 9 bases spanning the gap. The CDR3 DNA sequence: TGTGCCAGCAGCCTCTACCTTAACAATGAGCAGTTCTTC. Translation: CASSLYLNNEQFF.

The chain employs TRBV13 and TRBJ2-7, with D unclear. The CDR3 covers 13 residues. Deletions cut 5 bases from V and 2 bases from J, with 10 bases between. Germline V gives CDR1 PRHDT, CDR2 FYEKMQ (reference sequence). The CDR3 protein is CASSVTTTYEQYF. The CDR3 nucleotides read TGTGCCAGCAGCGTCACTACAACCTACGAGCAGTACTTC.

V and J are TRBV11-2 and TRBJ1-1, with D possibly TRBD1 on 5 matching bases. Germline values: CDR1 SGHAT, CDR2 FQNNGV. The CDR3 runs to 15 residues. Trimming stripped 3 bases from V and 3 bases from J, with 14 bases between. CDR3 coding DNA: TGTGCCAGCAGCTTGGTTTGGGGCAAGGACACTGAAGCTTTCTTT. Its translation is CASSLVWGKDTEAFF.

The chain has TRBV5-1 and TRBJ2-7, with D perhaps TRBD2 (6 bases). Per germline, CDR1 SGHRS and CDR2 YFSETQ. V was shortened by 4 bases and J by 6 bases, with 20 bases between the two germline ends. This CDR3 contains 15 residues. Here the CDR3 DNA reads TGCGCCAGCAGCCCTGGGAGGACACCGTGGTCCGAGCAGTACTTC. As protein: CASSPGRTPWSEQYF.

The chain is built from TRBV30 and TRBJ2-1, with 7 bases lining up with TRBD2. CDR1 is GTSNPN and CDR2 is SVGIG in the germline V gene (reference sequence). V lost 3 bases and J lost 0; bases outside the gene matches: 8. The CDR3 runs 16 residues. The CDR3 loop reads CAWSLRRGSSYNEQFF. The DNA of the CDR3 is TGTGCCTGGAGCCTAAGGCGGGGGAGCTCCTACAATGAGCAGTTCTTC.